This T cell receptor beta chain was identified during a study of T cell changes during pregnancy in multiple sclerosis. Clones were read by immunoSEQ multiplex PCR, and TCRdb kept only the in-frame ones, dropping some. The data hold 35,000 to 45,000 clones, with 85% to 95% observed a single time. The CDR3 length is 14 residues. V was trimmed by 5 bases and J by 2 bases, leaving 12 bases between them. Germline loops: CDR1 MNHNY, CDR2 SVGAGI (reference sequence). The receptor comes from a female donor with multiple sclerosis, enrolled in a pregnancy study. The rearrangement joins TRBV6-6 to TRBJ2-5; the D gene is possibly TRBD1 (5 bases). The sequencing input was peripheral blood. The CDR3 sequence is CASSQQTEQETQYF. CDR3 DNA: TGTGCCAGCAGTCAACAGACAGAACAAGAGACCCAGTACTTC.